This passage covers 6 T cell receptor beta chains from one sample sequenced in a study of T cells in Graves' hyperthyroidism and ophthalmopathy (dated by TCRdb to about 2019). Library preparation was by multiplex PCR. TCRdb names Illumina HiSeq 2000 as the instrument used. TCR beta CDR3 regions were amplified from RNA transcripts. A first-round RT-PCR of the TCR CDR3 used the HTBI primer set with the Qiagen OneStep RT-PCR kit. TCRdb trimmed the raw reads at Q25, called clones with MiXCR and kept productive beta chains. Entries that share a CDR3 protein sequence are merged under the most common genes and DNA. The sample data list around 380,000 distinct CDR3 sequences, and approximately 13% of these were observed just once. The ten largest clones capture 20% to 25% of the sample. Sequencing used blood. The origin of the receptors is a man in his thirties or forties with Graves' hyperthyroidism that later progressed to Graves' ophthalmopathy.

This clonotype has ten or more counts. V and J are TRBV28 and TRBJ2-7, with D possibly matching TRBD1 (6 bases). This CDR3 is built from 14 residues. From germline, CDR1 is MDHEN and CDR2 SYDVKM. V lost 6 bases and J 2 bases, leaving 14 bases between the germline ends. DNA for the CDR3: TGTGCCAGCAGGGTGGACAGTTTTACCTACGAGCAGTACTTC. Translating gives CASRVDSFTYEQYF.

This clonotype showed up many times. The V and J genes are TRBV27 and TRBJ1-1; 7 positions agree with TRBD1. The CDR3 is 15 residues long. Germline trimming cut 3 bases from V and 3 bases from J; bases unmatched to any gene: 7. Germline V gene sequence: CDR1 MNHEY, CDR2 SMNVEV (reference sequence). The DNA for the CDR3 is TGTGCCAGCAGTTTGAGGAGTACAGGGGACACTGAAGCTTTCTTT. The encoded protein is CASSLRSTGDTEAFF.

This clonotype was observed a handful of times. This chain uses TRBV20-1 with TRBJ2-5, with 7 bases fitting TRBD1. V lost 1 base to trimming and J lost 4 bases; unmatched junction nucleotides: 12. CDR1 is DFQATT, CDR2 SNEGSKA, per germline (reference sequence). The CDR3 is made up of 16 amino acids. The CDR3 spells CSARGPQRQGRETQYF. The CDR3 DNA is TGCAGTGCTAGAGGGCCTCAACGACAGGGAAGAGAGACCCAGTACTTC.

This clonotype was observed at least ten times. The rearrangement uses TRBV10-3 and TRBJ1-4, with D hard to call. The V and J ends lost 8 bases and 6 bases respectively, with 13 bases between them. This CDR3 is built from 13 residues. Germline-derived CDR1 and CDR2 are ENHRY and SYGVKD. This chain's CDR3 is CAIARAGDEKLFF. The CDR3 DNA is TGTGCCATCGCAAGGGCAGGAGATGAAAAACTGTTTTTT.

The count of this clonotype is one. The J gene is TRBJ2-1, the V gene TRBV5-5; D is uncertain. The CDR3 sequence is 13 residues long. Germline V gene lookup returns CDR1 SGHKS and CDR2 YYEKEE (reference sequence). V was shortened by 0 bases and J by 7 bases, with 8 bases between the two germline ends. The chain's CDR3 is CASSLASRNEQFF. In DNA, the CDR3 is TGTGCCAGCAGCTTGGCATCAAGGAATGAGCAGTTCTTC.

This clonotype was observed at least ten times. The V call is TRBV11-3, the J call TRBJ1-1; D not certain. V lost 7 bases and J lost 1, with 7 bases in between. The CDR3 length is 12 residues. Germline V CDR1 and CDR2: SGHNT, YENEEA. The CDR3 DNA reads TGTGCCAGCATCAGTGGGAACACTGAAGCTTTCTTT. Protein: CASISGNTEAFF.